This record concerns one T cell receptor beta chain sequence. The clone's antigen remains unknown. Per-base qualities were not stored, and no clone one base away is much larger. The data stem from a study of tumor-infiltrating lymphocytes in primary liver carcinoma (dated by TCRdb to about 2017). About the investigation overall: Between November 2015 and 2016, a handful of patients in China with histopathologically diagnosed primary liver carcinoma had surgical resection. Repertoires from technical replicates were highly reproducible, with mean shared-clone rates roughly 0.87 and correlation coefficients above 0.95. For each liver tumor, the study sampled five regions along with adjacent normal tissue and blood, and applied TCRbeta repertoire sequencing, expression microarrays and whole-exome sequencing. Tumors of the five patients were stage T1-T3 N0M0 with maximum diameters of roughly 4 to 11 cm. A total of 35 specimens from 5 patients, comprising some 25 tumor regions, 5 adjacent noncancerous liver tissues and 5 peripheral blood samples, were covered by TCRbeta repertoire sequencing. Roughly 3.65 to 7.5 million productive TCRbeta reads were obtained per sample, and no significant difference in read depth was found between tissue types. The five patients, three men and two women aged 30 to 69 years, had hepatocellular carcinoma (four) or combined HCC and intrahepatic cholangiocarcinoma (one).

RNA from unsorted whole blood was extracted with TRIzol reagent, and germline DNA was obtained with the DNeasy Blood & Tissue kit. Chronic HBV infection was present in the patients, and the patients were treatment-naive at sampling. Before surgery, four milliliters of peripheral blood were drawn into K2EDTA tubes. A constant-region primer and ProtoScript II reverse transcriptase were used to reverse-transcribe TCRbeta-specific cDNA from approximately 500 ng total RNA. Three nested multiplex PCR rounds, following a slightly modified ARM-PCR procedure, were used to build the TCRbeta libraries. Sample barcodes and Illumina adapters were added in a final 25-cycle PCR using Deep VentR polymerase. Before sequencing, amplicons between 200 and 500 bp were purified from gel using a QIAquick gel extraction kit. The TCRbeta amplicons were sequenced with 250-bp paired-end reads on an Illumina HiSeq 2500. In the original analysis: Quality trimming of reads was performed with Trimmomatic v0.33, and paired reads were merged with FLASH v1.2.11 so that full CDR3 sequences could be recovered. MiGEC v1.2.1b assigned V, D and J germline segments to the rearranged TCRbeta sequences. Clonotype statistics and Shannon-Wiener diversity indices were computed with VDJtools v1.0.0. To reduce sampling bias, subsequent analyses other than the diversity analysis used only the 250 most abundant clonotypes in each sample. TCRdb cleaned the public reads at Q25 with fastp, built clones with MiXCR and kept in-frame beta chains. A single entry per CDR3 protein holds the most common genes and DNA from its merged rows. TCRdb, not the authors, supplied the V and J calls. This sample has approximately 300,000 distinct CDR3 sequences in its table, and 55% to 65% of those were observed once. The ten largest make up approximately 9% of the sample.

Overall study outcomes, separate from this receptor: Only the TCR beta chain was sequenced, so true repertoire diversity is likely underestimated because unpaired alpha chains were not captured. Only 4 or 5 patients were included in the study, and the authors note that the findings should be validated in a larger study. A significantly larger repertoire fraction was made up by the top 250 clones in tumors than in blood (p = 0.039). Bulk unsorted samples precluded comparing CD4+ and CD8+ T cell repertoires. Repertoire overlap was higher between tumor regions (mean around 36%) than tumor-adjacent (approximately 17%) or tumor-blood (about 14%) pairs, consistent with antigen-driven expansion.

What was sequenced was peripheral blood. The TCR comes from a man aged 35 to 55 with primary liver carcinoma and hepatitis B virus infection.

CDR3 sequence: CASQLQGSYEQYF. The DNA sequence is as follows: TGTGCCAGCCAACTACAGGGCTCCTACGAGCAGTACTTC. Recombination joined TRBV6-5 with TRBJ2-7; a weak D assignment points to TRBD1 (6 bases agree). Based on the germline V gene, the CDR1 and CDR2 sequences are MNHEY and SVGAGI. The CDR3 has 13 amino acids, counting the end cysteine and phenylalanine. Only the CDR3 DNA is retained, 39 bases long and in frame from the first base. V was cut back by 8 bases and J by 0 bases, leaving a gap of 11 bases between them.